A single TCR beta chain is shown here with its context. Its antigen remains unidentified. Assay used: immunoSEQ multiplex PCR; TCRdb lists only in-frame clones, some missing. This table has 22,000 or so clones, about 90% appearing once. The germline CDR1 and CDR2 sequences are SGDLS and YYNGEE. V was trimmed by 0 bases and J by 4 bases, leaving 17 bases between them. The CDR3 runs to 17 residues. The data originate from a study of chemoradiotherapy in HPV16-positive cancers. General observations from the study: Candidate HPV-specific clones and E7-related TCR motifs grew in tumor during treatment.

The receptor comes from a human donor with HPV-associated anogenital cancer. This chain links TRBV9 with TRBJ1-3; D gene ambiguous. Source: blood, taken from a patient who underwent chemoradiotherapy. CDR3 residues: CASSVEVGSTAGNTIYF. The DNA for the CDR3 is TGTGCCAGCAGCGTAGAAGTAGGATCAACAGCGGGAAACACCATATATTTT.